The sequence of this T cell receptor (beta chain) was determined in a study of T cell repertoires in cytomegalovirus infection. Across the whole study: Indications of both CMV infection and matching HLA type were provided by public TCR beta signatures.

Using its own MiXCR run on the reads, TCRdb lists one record per CDR3 protein. Of over 90,000 distinct CDR3 sequences in the sample, about 15% were seen once. This clonotype was counted ten times or more. The TCR originated in a human donor in good health (CMV status not recorded). Some clones in this sample may be carry-over from other donors' samples. The sample comprised PBMCs.

The CDR3 here is CASSLDVSGNTIYF. In DNA form, the CDR3 reads TGTGCCAGCAGCTTAGATGTCTCTGGAAACACCATATATTTT. The chain uses TRBV7-6 and TRBJ1-3; D unresolved. The CDR3 is 14 amino acids. Trimming cost V 1 base and J 0 bases, with 4 bases left between them. The germline V gene encodes CDR1 SGHVS and CDR2 FNYEAQ.